This note documents a single T cell receptor beta chain sequence. This clone was recorded a few times. Its antigen specificity is not known. Base quality data are lacking; no much larger clone is found one base away. Each donor gave one peripheral blood draw, around 100 mL on average, collected into heparinised tubes. A BD FACSAria II and a panel including CD45RO, CCR7, CD25, CD127, CD95 and CD27 were used to sort naive, central memory, regulatory and stem cell-like memory CD4+ T cells. All sorted populations exceeded 98% purity. PBMCs were separated immediately by Lymphoprep density gradient centrifugation and were stained directly, without being cultured. To minimize batch effects, samples were stained and sorted in pairs, one healthy donor with one patient per experiment. All of the isolated RNA was reverse transcribed with the High Capacity cDNA Reverse Transcription Kit, so expressed TCRB transcripts were sequenced. Deep immunoSEQ sequencing was performed on naive, central memory and regulatory T cell samples, with an average of about 3.57 million total reads per sample. Sorted cells were lysed in RLT buffer and RNA was extracted with DNase-treated RNeasy Micro or Mini kits, depending on cell number. To prevent cross-contamination, each cell subset was processed individually, whereas patient and healthy donor samples were processed jointly. The immunoSEQ multiplex PCR was used to amplify TCRB sequences from cDNA, yielding 87-bp fragments that span the CDR3 region. Sequencing of the amplicons was done on the Illumina HiSeq platform. Regarding the original processing steps: PCR bias was computationally corrected using synthetic template baselines, reads within Hamming distance 2 were collapsed, and singletons that could not be merged were discarded. Reads were aligned to IMGT to assign V, D and J genes, CDR3 length, and insertions or deletions at six rearrangement sites. Clonotype counts were normalized to sorted cell number within each subset before computing true diversity and Gini coefficients with the tcR R package. The overlap coefficient, calculated on TCRB nucleotide sequences, was used to measure repertoire sharing. Out-of-frame TCRB sequences from naive cells were analyzed as a proxy for the pre-selection repertoire. The immuneACCESS repertoire file appears here via TCRdb, limited to in-frame rearrangements. These files lack a portion of the clones; in checked studies, under half of the deficit traces to unresolved V genes, and the cause of the others is not known. V, J and clone size are taken as reported in that table, and D and trimming were inferred from the DNA itself. The sample table records about 240,000 clones; 11% to 15% of these occur just once. Of the sample, around 0.019% falls within the top ten clones.

This specimen belongs to a study of beta chain features in type 1 diabetes (dated by TCRdb to between 2017 and 2018). For the wider study: Patients and healthy donors did not differ in mean age, gender distribution, total cell number or subset yield. The study compared the TCRB repertoires of sorted circulating CD4+ T cell subsets in recently diagnosed type 1 diabetes patients with those in matched healthy donors. Across all samples, 107,917,701 sorted cells were examined, and cell number per subset correlated strongly with RNA yield. Regulatory and stem cell-like memory subsets were obtained from only 8 patients and roughly 8 healthy donors, while naive and central memory subsets were obtained from all 30 or so donors.

Study-wide conclusions, independent of this receptor: A moderate but significant shortening of TCRB CDR3 length was observed in type 1 diabetes patients in all four CD4+ subsets. Naive, central memory and regulatory TCRB repertoires appeared to be more similar among patients than among healthy donors. At VDJ recombination sites, patients with type 1 diabetes made fewer insertions and deleted more nucleotides, a pattern implying thymic rearrangement abnormalities. PCR may preferentially amplify shorter templates, but because patient and control samples were amplified and corrected together, any resulting skew would affect both groups equally. Because cDNA was sequenced instead of genomic DNA, activated cells with high expression could be over-represented, although the groups did not differ in activation or CD3 levels. Because small numbers of individuals were included in the HLA sub-analyses, any influence of HLA type on TCRB rearrangement was left unresolved.

Trimming removed 5 bases from V and 6 bases from J; the gene matches leave 5 bases unexplained. From a lookup of the germline V gene, CDR1 and CDR2 are ENHRY and SYGVKD. From the cysteine through the phenylalanine, the CDR3 covers 14 amino acids. This entry keeps only the CDR3 DNA: 42 bases, framed from base 1. This clonotype was obtained from a man in his thirties or forties with type 1 diabetes. Sequencing used naive CD4+ T cells from blood. The cell subset or site label of this sample denotes: true naive CD4+ T cells. The chain employs TRBV10-3 and TRBJ2-7; 12 central nucleotides agree with TRBD1. The nucleotide sequence is given as TGTGCCATCAGTCCGGGACAGGGGGCATTCGAGCAGTACTTC. Its protein reads: CAISPGQGAFEQYF.